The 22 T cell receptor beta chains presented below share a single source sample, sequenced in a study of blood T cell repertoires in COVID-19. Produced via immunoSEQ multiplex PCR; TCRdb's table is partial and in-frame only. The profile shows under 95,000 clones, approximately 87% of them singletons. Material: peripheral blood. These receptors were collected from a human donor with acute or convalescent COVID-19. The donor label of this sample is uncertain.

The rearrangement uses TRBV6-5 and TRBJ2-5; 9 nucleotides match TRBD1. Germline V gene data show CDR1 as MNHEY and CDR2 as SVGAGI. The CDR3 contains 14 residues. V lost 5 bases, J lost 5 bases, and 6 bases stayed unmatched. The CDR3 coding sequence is TGTGCCAGCAGTCGACAGGGGGTGAGGGAGACCCAGTACTTC. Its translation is CASSRQGVRETQYF.

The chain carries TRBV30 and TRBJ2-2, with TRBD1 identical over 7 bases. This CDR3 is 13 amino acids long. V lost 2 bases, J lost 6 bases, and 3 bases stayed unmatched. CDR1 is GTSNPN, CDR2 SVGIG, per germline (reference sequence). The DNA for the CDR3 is TGTGCCTGGAGTTATGACAGGGCCGGGGAGCTGTTTTTT. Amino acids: CAWSYDRAGELFF.

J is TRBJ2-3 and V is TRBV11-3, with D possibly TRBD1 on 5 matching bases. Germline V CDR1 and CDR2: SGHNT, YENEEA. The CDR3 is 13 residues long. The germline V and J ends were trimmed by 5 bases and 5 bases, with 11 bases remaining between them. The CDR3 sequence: CASSNLQEDTQYF. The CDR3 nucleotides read TGTGCCAGCAGCAACCTACAGGAAGATACGCAGTATTTT.

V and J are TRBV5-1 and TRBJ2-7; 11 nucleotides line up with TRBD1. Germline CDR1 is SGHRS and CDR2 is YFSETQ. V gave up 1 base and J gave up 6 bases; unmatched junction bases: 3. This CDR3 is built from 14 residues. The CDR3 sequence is CASSLWTGGREQYF. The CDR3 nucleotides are TGCGCCAGCAGCTTGTGGACAGGGGGCCGCGAGCAGTACTTC.

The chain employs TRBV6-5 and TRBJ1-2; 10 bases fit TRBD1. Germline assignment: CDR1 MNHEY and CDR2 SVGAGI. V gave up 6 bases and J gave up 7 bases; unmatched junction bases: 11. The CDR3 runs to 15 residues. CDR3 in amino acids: CASSLTDRGGFGYTF. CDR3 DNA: TGTGCCAGCAGCCTGACGGACAGGGGGGGTTTTGGCTACACCTTC.

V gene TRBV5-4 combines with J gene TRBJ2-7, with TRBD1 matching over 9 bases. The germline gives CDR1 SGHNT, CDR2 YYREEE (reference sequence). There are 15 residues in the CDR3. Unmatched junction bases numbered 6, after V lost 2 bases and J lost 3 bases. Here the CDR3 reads CASSFRDRASYEQYF. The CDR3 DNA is TGTGCCAGCAGCTTCCGGGACAGGGCTAGCTACGAGCAGTACTTC.

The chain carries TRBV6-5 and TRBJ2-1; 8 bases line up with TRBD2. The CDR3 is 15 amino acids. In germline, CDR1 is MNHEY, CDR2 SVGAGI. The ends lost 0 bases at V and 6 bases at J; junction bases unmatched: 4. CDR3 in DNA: TGTGCCAGCAGTTACTCCGGCGGGGGGTCCAATGAGCAGTTCTTC. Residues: CASSYSGGGSNEQFF.

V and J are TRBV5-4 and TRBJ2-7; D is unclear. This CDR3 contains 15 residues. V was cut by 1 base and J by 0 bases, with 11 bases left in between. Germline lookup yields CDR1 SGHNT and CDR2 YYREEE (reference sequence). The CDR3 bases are TGTGCCAGCAGCTTGAGCCAGGTTAGCTCCTACGAGCAGTACTTC. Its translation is CASSLSQVSSYEQYF.

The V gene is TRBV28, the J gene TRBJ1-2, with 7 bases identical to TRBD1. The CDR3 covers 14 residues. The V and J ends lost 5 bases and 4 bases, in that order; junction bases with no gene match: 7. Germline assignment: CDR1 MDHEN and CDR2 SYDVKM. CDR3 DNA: TGTGCCAGCAGTCCAGGGGCAGGGGGCTATGGCTACACCTTC. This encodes CASSPGAGGYGYTF.

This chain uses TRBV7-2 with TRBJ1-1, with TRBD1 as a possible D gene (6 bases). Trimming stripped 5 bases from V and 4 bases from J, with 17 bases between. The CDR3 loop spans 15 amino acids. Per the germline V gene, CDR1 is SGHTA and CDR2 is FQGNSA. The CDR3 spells CASSPYGGRITEAFF. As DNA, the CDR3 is TGTGCCAGCAGCCCATACGGGGGGCGGATCACTGAAGCTTTCTTT.

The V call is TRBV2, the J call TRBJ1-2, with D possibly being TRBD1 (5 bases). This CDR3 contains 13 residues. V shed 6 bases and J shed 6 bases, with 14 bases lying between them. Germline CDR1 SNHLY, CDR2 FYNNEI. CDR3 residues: CASRSGDFDGYTF. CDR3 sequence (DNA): TGTGCCAGCAGATCCGGGGACTTCGATGGCTACACCTTC.

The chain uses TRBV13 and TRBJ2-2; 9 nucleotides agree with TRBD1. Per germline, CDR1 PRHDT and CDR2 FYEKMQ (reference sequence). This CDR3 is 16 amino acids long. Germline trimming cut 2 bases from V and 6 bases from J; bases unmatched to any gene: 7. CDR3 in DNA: TGTGCCAGCAGCTTAACAGGGACAGGGTTCCCCGGGGAGCTGTTTTTT. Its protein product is CASSLTGTGFPGELFF.

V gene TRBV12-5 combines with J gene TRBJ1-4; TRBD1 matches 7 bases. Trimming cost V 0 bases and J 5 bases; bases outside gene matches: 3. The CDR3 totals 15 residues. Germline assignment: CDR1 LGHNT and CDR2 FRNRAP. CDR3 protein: CASGLVGQRNEKLFF. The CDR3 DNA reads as TGTGCTAGTGGTTTGGTGGGACAGCGAAATGAAAAACTGTTTTTT.

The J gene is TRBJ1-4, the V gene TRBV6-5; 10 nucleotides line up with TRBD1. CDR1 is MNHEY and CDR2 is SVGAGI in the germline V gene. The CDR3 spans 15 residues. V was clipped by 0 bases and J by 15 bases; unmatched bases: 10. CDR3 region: CASSYSGTGAREVFF. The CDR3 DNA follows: TGTGCCAGCAGTTACTCTGGGACAGGGGCAAGGGAGGTGTTTTTT.

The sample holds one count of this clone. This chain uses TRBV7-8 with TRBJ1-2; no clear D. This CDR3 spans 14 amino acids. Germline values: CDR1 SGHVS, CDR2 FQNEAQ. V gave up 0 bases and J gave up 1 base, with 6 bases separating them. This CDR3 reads CASSLAGVNYGYTF. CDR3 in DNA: TGTGCCAGCAGCTTAGCCGGGGTTAACTATGGCTACACCTTC.

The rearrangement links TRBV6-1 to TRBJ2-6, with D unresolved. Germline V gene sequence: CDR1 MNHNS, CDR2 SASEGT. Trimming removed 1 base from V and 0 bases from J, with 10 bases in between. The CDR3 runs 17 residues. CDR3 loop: CASSEGARSSGANVLTF. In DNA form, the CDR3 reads TGTGCCAGCAGTGAAGGCGCAAGGAGCTCTGGGGCCAACGTCCTGACTTTC.

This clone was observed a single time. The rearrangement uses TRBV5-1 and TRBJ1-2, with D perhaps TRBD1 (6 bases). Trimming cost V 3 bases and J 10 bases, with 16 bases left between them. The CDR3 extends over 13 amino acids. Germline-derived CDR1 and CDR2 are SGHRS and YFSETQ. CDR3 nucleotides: TGCGCCAGCAGCTCCGGGACATCGATCGACTACACCTTC. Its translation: CASSSGTSIDYTF.

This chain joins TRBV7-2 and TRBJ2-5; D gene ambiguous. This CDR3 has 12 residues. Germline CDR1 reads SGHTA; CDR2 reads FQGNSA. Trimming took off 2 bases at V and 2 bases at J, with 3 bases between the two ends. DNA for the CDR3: TGTGCCAGCAGCTTAACACAAGAGACCCAGTACTTC. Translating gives CASSLTQETQYF.

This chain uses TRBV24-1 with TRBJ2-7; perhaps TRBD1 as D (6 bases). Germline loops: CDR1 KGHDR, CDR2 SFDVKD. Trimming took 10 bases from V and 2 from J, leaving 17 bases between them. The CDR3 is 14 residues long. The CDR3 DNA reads TGTGCCACTTCCGTGGGAGAGGGGGCCTACGAGCAGTACTTC. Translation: CATSVGEGAYEQYF.

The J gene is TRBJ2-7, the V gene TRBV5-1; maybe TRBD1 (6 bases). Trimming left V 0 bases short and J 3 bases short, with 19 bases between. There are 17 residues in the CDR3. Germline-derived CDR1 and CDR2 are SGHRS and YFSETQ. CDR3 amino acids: CASSLALGTTTGYEQYF. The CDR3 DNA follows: TGCGCCAGCAGCTTGGCCTTAGGGACAACTACGGGCTACGAGCAGTACTTC. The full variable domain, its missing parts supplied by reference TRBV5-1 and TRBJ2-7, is KAGVTQTPRYLIKTRGQQVTLSCSPISGHRSVSWYQQTPGQGLQFLFEYFSETQRNKGNFPGRFSGRQFSNSRSEMNVSTLELGDSALYLCASSLALGTTTGYEQYFGPGTRLTVT.

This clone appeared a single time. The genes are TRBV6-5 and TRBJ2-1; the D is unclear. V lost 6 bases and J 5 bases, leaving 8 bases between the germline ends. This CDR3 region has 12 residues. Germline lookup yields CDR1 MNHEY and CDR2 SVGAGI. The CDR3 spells CASRNGDNEQFF. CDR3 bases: TGTGCCAGCAGAAACGGAGACAATGAGCAGTTCTTC.

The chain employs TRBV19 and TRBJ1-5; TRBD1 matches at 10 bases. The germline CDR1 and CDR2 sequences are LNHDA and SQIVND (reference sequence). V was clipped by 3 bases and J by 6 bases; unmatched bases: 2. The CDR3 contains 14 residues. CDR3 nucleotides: TGTGCCAGTAGTATCGGGACAGGGGTTCAGCCCCAGCATTTT. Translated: CASSIGTGVQPQHF. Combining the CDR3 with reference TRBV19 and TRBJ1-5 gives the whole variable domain DGGITQSPKYLFRKEGQNVTLSCEQNLNHDAMYWYRQDPGQGLRLIYYSQIVNDFQKGDIAEGYSVSREKKESFPLTVTSAQKNPTAFYLCASSIGTGVQPQHFGDGTRLSIL.